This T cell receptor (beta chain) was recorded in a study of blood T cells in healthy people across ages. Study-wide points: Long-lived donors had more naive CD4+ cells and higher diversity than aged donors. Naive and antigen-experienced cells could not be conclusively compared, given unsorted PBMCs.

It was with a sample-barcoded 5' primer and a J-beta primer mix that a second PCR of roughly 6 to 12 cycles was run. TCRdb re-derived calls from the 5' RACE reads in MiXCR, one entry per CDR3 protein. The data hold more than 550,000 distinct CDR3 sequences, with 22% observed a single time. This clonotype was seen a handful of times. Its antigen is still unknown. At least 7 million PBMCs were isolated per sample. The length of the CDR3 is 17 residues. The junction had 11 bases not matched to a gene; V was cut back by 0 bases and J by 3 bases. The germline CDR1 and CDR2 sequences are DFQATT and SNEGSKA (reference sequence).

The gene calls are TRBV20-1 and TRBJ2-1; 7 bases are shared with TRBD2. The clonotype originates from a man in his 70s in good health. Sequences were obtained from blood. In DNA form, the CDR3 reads TGCAGTGCTAGAGAACGGCTAGCGGAAACACACTACAATGAGCAGTTCTTC. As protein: CSARERLAETHYNEQFF.